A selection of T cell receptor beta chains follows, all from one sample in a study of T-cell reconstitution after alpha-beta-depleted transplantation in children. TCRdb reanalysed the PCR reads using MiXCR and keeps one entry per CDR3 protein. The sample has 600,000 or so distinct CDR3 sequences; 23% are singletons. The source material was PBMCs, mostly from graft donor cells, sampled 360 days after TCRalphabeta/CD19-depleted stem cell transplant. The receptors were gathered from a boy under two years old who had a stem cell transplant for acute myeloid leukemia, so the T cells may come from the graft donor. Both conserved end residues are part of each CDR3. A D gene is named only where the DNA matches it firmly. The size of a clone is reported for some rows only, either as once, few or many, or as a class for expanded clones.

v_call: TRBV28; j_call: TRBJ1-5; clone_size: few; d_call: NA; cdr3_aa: CASSLDGAQPQHF; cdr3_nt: TGTGCCAGCAGTTTAGACGGGGCTCAGCCCCAGCATTTT
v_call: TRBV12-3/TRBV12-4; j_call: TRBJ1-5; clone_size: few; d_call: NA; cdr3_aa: CASSFGDRYQPQHF; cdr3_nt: TGTGCCAGCAGTTTTGGGGACCGCTATCAGCCCCAGCATTTT
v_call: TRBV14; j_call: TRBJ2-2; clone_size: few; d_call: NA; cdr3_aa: CASSLHQRDTGELFF; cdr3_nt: TGTGCCAGCAGCTTACACCAAAGGGACACCGGGGAGCTGTTTTTT
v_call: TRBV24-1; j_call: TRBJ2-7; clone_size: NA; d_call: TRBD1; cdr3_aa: CATSDSDRAEQYF; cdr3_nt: TGTGCCACCAGTGATTCGGACAGGGCCGAGCAGTACTTC
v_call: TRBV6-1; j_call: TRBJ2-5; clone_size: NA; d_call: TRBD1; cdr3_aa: CASSRDRAQKTQYF; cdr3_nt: TGTGCCAGCAGTCGGGACAGGGCTCAAAAGACCCAGTACTTC
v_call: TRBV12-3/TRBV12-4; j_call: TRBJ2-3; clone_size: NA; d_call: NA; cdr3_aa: CASSWGQDTQYF; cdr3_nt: TGTGCCAGCAGTTGGGGGCAGGATACGCAGTATTTT
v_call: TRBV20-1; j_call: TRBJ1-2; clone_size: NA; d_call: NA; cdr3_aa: CSASLPRDNYGYTF; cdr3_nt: TGCAGTGCTAGTCTTCCCCGGGATAACTATGGCTACACCTTC
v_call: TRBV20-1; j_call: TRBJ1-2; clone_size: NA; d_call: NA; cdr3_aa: CSAREGQNYGYTF; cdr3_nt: TGCAGTGCTAGAGAGGGGCAGAACTATGGCTACACCTTC
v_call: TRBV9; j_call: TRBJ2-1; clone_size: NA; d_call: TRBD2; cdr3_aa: CASSPSGTSGGFYPEQFF; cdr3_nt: TGTGCCAGCAGCCCATCAGGGACTAGCGGGGGATTCTATCCTGAGCAGTTCTTC
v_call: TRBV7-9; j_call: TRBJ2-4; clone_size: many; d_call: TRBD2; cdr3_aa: CASSPGGAPNF; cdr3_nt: TGTGCCAGCAGCCCCGGGGGGGCCCCAAACTTC
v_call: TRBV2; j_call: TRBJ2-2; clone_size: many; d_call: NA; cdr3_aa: CASTLHTGELFF; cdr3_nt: TGTGCCAGCACCCTCCACACCGGGGAGCTGTTTTTT
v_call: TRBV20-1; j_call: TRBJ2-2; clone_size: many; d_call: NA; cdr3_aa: CSATRLTGELFF; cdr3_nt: TGCAGTGCTACCCGTCTAACCGGGGAGCTGTTTTTT
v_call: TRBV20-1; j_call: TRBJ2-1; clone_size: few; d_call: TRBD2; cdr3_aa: CSARDSGGVSDEQFF; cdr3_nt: TGCAGTGCTAGAGATAGCGGGGGGGTTTCGGATGAGCAGTTCTTC
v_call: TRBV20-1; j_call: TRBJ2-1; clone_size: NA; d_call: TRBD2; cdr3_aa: CSAPWGGGPYNEQFF; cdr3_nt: TGCAGTGCCCCCTGGGGCGGGGGGCCCTACAATGAGCAGTTCTTC
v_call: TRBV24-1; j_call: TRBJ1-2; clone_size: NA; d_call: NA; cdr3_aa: CATSDFLNYGYTF; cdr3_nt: TGTGCCACCAGTGATTTCCTCAACTATGGCTACACCTTC
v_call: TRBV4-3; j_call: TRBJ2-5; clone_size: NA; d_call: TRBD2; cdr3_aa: CASSQVGTSVLETQYF; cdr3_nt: TGCGCCAGCAGCCAAGTAGGGACTAGCGTTTTGGAGACCCAGTACTTC
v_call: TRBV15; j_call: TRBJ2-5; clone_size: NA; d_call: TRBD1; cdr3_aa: CATSRGRWDSGQETQYF; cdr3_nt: TGTGCCACCAGCAGAGGGAGATGGGACAGTGGGCAAGAGACCCAGTACTTC
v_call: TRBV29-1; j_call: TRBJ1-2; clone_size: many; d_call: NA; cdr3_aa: CSVGEGPNYGYTF; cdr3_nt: TGCAGCGTGGGGGAGGGCCCTAACTATGGCTACACCTTC
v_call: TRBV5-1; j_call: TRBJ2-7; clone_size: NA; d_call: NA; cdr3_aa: CASSLVGHPYEQYF; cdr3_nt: TGCGCCAGCAGCTTGGTGGGACATCCCTACGAGCAGTACTTC
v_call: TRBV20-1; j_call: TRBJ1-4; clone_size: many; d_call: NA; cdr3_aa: CIPLLLGNEKLFF; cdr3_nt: TGCATACCCCTCCTCCTAGGGAATGAAAAACTGTTTTTT
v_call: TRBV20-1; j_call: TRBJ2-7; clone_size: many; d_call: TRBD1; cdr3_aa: CSARDGTGGKYEQYF; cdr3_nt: TGCAGTGCTAGAGATGGGACAGGGGGCAAGTACGAGCAGTACTTC
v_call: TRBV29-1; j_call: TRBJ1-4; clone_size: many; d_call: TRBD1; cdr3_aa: CSGLTGEGKLFF; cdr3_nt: TGCAGCGGCCTGACAGGGGAAGGAAAACTGTTTTTT
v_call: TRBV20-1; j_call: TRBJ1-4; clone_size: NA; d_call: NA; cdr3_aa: CSARPPVAGANEKLFF; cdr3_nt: TGCAGTGCTAGACCCCCCGTCGCGGGGGCTAATGAAAAACTGTTTTTT
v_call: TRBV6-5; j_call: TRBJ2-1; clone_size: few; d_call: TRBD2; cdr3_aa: CASSSSTSGATYNEQFF; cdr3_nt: TGTGCCAGCAGTTCGTCGACTAGCGGGGCAACTTACAATGAGCAGTTCTTC
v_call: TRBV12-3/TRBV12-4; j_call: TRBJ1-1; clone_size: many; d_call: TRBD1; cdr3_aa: CASSFYRGNVVAFF; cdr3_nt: TGTGCCAGCAGTTTCTACAGGGGCAACGTTGTAGCTTTCTTT
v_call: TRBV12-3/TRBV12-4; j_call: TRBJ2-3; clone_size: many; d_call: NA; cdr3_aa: CASSLAGGTDTDTQYF; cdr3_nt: TGTGCCAGCAGTCTAGCCGGCGGAACCGACACAGATACGCAGTATTTT
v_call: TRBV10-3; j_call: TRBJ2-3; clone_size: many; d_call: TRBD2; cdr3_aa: CAISEYPRTSSRSDTQYF; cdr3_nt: TGTGCCATCAGTGAGTACCCCAGGACTAGTTCCCGGTCAGATACGCAGTATTTT
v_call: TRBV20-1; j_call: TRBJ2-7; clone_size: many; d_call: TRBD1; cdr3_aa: CSARDLQGYEQYF; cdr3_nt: TGCAGTGCTAGAGACCTACAGGGGTACGAGCAGTACTTC
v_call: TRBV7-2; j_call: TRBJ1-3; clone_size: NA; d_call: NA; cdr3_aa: CASSSDSLSGNTIYF; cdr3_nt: TGTGCCAGCAGCTCGGACAGTCTCTCTGGAAACACCATATATTTT
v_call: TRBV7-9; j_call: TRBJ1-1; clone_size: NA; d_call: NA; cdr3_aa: CASSSGGFGAFF; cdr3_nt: TGTGCCAGCAGCTCAGGTGGGTTCGGAGCTTTCTTT
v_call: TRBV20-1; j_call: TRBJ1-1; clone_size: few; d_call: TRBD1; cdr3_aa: CSAGTGTANTEAFF; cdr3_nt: TGCAGTGCTGGCACCGGGACAGCCAACACTGAAGCTTTCTTT
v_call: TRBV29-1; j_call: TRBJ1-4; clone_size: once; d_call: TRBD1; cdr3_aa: CSVRTGVEKLFF; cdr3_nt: TGCAGCGTAAGGACAGGGGTTGAAAAACTGTTTTTT
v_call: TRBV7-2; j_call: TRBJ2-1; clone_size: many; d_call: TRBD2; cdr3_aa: CASSLGGLAYNEQFF; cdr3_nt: TGTGCCAGCAGCTTAGGGGGACTAGCATACAATGAGCAGTTCTTC
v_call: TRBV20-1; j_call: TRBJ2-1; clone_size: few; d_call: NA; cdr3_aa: CSAGSLSSYNEQFF; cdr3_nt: TGCAGTGCTGGAAGCCTGAGCTCCTACAATGAGCAGTTCTTC
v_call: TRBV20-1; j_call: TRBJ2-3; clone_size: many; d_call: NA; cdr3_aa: CSARDPGSSTDTQYF; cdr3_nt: TGCAGTGCTAGAGACCCGGGGAGTAGCACAGATACGCAGTATTTT
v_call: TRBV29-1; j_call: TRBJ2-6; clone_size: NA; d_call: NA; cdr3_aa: CSVEGTASGANVLTF; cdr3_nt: TGCAGCGTTGAAGGGACAGCCTCTGGGGCCAACGTCCTGACTTTC
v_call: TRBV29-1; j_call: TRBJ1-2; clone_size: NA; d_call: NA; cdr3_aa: CSVEDHREPYGYTF; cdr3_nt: TGCAGCGTTGAAGATCACCGGGAACCGTATGGCTACACCTTC
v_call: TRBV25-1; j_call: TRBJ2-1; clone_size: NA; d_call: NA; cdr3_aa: CASSEYRGYSSYNEQFF; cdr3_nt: TGTGCCAGCAGTGAATACCGGGGGTACAGCTCCTACAATGAGCAGTTCTTC
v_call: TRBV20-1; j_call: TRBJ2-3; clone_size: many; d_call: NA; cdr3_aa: CSAGGRGADTQYF; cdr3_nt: TGCAGTGCGGGCGGAAGGGGGGCAGATACGCAGTATTTT
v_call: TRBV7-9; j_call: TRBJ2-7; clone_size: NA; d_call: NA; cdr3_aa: CASSLAPGTEQYF; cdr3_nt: TGTGCCAGCAGCTTAGCGCCGGGGACCGAGCAGTACTTC
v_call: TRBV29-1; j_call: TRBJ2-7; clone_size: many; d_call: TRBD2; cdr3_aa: CSVKVRGAAYEQYF; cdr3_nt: TGCAGCGTCAAGGTGCGGGGGGCAGCCTACGAGCAGTACTTC
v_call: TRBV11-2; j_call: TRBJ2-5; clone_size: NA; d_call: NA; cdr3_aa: CASSLRIVPGRTQETQYF; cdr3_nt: TGTGCCAGCAGCCTACGGATCGTACCGGGACGGACCCAAGAGACCCAGTACTTC
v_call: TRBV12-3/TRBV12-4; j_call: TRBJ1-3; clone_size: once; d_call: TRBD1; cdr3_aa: CASSLGQGAYGNTIYF; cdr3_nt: TGTGCCAGCAGTTTAGGGCAGGGGGCTTATGGAAACACCATATATTTT
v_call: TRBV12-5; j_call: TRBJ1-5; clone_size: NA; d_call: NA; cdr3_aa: CASGTSRGAIQPQHF; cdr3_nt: TGTGCTAGTGGTACATCCCGAGGGGCTATTCAGCCCCAGCATTTT
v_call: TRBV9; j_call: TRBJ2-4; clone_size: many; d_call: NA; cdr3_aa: CASSPPVLNIQYF; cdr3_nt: TGTGCCAGCAGCCCCCCCGTTCTAAACATTCAGTACTTC
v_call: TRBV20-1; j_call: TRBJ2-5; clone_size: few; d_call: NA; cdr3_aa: CSAPSARGETQYF; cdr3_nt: TGCAGTGCTCCTTCCGCTCGGGGAGAGACCCAGTACTTC
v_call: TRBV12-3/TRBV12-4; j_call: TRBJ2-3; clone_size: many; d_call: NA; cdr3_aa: CASSHHSMQDTQYF; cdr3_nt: TGTGCCAGCAGTCACCACAGTATGCAAGATACGCAGTATTTT
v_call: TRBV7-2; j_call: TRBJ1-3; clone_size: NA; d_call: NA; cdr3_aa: CASSLRDSISGNTIYF; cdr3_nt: TGTGCCAGCAGCTTGCGAGATTCAATCTCTGGAAACACCATATATTTT
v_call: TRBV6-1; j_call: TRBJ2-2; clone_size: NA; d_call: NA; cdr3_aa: CASTLGFSNTGELFF; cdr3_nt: TGTGCCAGCACGCTAGGGTTCTCGAACACCGGGGAGCTGTTTTTT